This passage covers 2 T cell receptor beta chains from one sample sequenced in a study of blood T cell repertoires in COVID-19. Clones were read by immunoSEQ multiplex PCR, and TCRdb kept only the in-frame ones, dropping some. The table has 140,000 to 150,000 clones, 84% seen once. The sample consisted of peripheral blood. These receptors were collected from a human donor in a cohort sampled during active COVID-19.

Written as DNA, the CDR3 is TGTGCCAGTACTCCCCTAGGGGGCACCGGGGAGCTGTTTTTT. It yields the protein CASTPLGGTGELFF. The chain has TRBV19 and TRBJ2-2; D may be TRBD1 (6 bases). The germline V and J ends were trimmed by 7 bases and 4 bases, with 13 bases remaining between them. There are 14 residues in the CDR3. Germline V gene data show CDR1 as LNHDA and CDR2 as SQIVND (reference sequence).

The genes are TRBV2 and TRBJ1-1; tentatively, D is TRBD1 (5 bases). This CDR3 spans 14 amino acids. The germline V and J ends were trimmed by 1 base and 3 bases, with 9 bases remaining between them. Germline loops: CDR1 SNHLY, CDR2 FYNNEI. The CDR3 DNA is TGTGCCAGCAGTGAAGGAATGGGGCACACTGAAGCTTTCTTT. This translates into CASSEGMGHTEAFF. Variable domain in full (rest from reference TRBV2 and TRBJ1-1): EPEVTQTPSHQVTQMGQEVILRCVPISNHLYFYWYRQILGQKVEFLVSFYNNEISEKSEIFDDQFSVERPDGSNFTLKIRSTKLEDSAMYFCASSEGMGHTEAFFGQGTRLTVV.